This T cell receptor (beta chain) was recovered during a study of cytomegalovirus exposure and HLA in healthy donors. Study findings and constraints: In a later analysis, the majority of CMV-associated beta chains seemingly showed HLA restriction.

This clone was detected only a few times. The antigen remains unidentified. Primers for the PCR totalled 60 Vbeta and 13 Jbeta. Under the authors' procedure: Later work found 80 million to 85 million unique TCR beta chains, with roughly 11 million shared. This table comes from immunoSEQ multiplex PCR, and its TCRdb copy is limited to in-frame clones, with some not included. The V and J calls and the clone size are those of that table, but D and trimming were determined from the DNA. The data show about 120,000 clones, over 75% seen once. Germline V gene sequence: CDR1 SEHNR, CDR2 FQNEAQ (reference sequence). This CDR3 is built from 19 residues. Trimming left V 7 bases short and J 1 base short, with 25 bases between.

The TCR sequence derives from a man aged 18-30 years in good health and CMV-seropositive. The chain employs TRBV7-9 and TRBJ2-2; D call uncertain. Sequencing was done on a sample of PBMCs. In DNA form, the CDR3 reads TGTGCCAGCATATACCAGCTTAATTCTAGAGGATTGAACACCGGGGAGCTGTTTTTT. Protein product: CASIYQLNSRGLNTGELFF.